This TCR beta chain was observed in a study of blood T cells in healthy people across ages. Study findings and constraints: A strong correlation between TCR beta diversity and naive T cell percentage was seen. While age rose, TCR beta diversity per million T cells dropped in a roughly linear way. Changes seen in expanded clonotypes were possibly confounded by donor CMV status left unknown.

The CDR3 is 14 amino acids. Trimming removed 6 bases at V and 3 bases at J, with 13 bases between. Turning to this clonotype: Antigen unknown.

Using a J-beta primer mix together with a sample-barcoded 5' primer, a second PCR was run for roughly 7 to 12 cycles. Template switching added a 12-random-nucleotide identifier to every cDNA molecule. A single record per CDR3 protein comes from TCRdb applying MiXCR to the 5' RACE reads. The sample contains 800,000 to 900,000 distinct CDR3 sequences, 62% of which appear only once. The chain links TRBV12-3 or TRBV12-4 to TRBJ2-3, with D tentatively TRBD1 (8 bases). The TCR sequence derives from a man aged 25-40 years in good health. The sequencing input was blood. The CDR3 here is CASSEQGGTDTQYF. In DNA form, the CDR3 reads TGTGCCAGCAGCGAACAGGGGGGGACAGATACGCAGTATTTT.